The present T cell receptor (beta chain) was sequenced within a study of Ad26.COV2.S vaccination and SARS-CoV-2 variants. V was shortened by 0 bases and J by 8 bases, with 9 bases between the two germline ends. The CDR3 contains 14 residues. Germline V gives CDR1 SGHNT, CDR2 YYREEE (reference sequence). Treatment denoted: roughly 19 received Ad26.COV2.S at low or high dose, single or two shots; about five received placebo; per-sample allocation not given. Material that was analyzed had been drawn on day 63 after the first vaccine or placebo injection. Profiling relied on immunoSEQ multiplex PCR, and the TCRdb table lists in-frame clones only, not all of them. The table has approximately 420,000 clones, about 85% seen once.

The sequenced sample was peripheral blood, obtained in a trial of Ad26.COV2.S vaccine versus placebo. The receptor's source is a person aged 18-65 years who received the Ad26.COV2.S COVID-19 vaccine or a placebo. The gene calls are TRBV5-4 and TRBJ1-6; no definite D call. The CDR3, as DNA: TGTGCCAGCAGCTTGGCAAATGTGGATTCACCCCTCCACTTT. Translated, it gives CASSLANVDSPLHF. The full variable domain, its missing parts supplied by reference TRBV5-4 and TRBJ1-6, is ETGVTQSPTHLIKTRGQQVTLRCSSQSGHNTVSWYQQALGQGPQFIFQYYREEENGRGNFPPRFSGLQFPNYSSELNVNALELDDSALYLCASSLANVDSPLHFGNGTRLTVT.